The T cell receptor (beta chain) under discussion was sequenced for a study of blood T cell repertoires in COVID-19. Using immunoSEQ multiplex PCR, the repertoire was profiled, and TCRdb retains in-frame clones only, with some absent. The sample lists about 170,000 clones, 74% occurring once. This CDR3 has 16 residues. With 3 bases clipped from V and 4 bases from J, the junction kept 7 bases outside the gene matches. The germline V gene encodes CDR1 SGHRS and CDR2 YFSETQ. The origin of this receptor is a woman of 80 years or more with acute or convalescent COVID-19. The rearrangement uses TRBV5-1 and TRBJ2-3, with 11 bases identical to TRBD1. Sequencing input: peripheral blood. The CDR3 reads CASSSFPGQGADTQYF. CDR3 DNA sequence: TGCGCCAGCAGCTCTTTCCCGGGACAGGGGGCAGATACGCAGTATTTT.